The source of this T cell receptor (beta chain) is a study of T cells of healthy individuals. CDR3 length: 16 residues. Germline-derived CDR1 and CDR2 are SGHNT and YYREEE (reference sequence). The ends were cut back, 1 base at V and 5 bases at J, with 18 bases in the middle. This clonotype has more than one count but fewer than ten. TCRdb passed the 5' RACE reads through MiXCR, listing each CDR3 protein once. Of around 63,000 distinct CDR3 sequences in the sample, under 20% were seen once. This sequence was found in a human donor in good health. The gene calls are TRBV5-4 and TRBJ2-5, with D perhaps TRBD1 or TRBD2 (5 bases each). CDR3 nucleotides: TGTGCCAGCAGCTTGCGGGATCCCCGGGGCAGGGAGACCCAGTACTTC. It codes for CASSLRDPRGRETQYF.